The 3 T cell receptor beta chains below all came from one sample that was sequenced in a study of blood T cell repertoires in COVID-19. Sequencing used immunoSEQ multiplex PCR; TCRdb keeps in-frame clones, though not all of them. The repertoire has 350,000 to 450,000 clones, roughly 87% of them found once; the top ten carry approximately 5%. Material: PBMCs or T cells enriched from blood (not recorded which). The receptors stem from a woman aged 45-65 years who had recovered from COVID-19.

This chain links TRBV2 with TRBJ1-5; D gene uncertain. Germline V lookup: CDR1 SNHLY, CDR2 FYNNEI. The V end was cut by 10 bases, the J end by 4 bases, with 14 bases between. The CDR3 is 13 residues long. CDR3 nucleotides: TGTGCCACATCCGGGGAACGAAATCAGCCCCAGCATTTT. It is translated as CATSGERNQPQHF.

The chain links TRBV5-1 to TRBJ1-1; D ambiguous. Looked up from germline, CDR1 is SGHRS and CDR2 is YFSETQ. The CDR3 contains 14 residues. The V end was cut by 3 bases, the J end by 0 bases, with 9 bases between. DNA of the CDR3: TGCGCCAGCAGCTGGACTGATATGAACACTGAAGCTTTCTTT. This codes for CASSWTDMNTEAFF.

The chain has TRBV20-1 and TRBJ1-2; a possible D gene is TRBD1 (6 bases). The CDR3 is 11 residues long. V lost 4 bases to trimming and J lost 7 bases, with 10 bases between them. Germline-derived CDR1 and CDR2 are DFQATT and SNEGSKA (reference sequence). The CDR3 here is CSAKGGSGYTF. In nucleotides, the CDR3 is TGCAGTGCTAAAGGGGGATCTGGCTACACCTTC.